This TCR beta chain derives from a study of beta chain features in type 1 diabetes. Study background: Healthy donors and patients had similar age, gender and cell yields. Study findings and constraints: Significant though moderate, a shortening of TCRB CDR3s appeared in all four CD4+ subsets of Type 1 diabetes patients.

This clone was found a few times. Antigen specificity is unknown. CDR3 size: 13 residues. V gave up 2 bases and J gave up 4 bases, with 9 bases separating them. Germline V CDR1 and CDR2: SGHTA, FQGNSA. All of the isolated RNA was reverse transcribed, so expressed TCRB transcripts were sequenced. Only in-frame clones appear in the TCRdb table, and some are missing; sequencing was by immunoSEQ multiplex PCR. The sample has approximately 170,000 clones; about 8% are singletons. Sequencing was carried out using central memory CD4+ T cells from blood. This chain links TRBV7-2 with TRBJ2-7; D may be TRBD1 (5 bases). The sequence came from a woman between 40 and 55 years old with type 1 diabetes. The DNA for the CDR3 is TGTGCCAGCAGCTTACAGACAGTATACGAGCAGTACTTC. This sequence encodes CASSLQTVYEQYF.